The next 5 T cell receptor beta chains were all read from a single sample in a study of blood T cell repertoires in COVID-19. Assay used: immunoSEQ multiplex PCR; TCRdb lists only in-frame clones, some missing. The sample carries some 210,000 clones, about nine tenths recorded once. Sequencing was done on a sample of PBMCs or T cells enriched from blood (not recorded which). These TCRs come from a man between 18 and 35 years old with acute COVID-19.

The chain combines TRBV10-1 with TRBJ2-1; 11 bases align to TRBD2. V was pared by 3 bases and J by 5 bases, with 9 bases of the junction left unmatched. This CDR3 has 17 residues. The germline V gene has CDR1 WNHNN and CDR2 SYGVQD (reference sequence). The CDR3 region is CASSDGSGRAGDNEQFF. For the CDR3, the DNA is TGCGCCAGCAGTGATGGTAGCGGGAGGGCCGGGGACAATGAGCAGTTCTTC.

The V gene is TRBV6-6, the J gene TRBJ1-3; D is possibly TRBD1 (5 bases). The CDR3 is made up of 16 amino acids. The germline V gene encodes CDR1 MNHNY and CDR2 SVGAGI (reference sequence). V was clipped by 0 bases and J by 2 bases, with 11 bases between them. The CDR3 DNA reads as TGTGCCAGCAGTTACTCCGCCCCGGGGGCTGGAAACACCATATATTTT. Residues: CASSYSAPGAGNTIYF.

This clone was recorded only once. The V and J genes are TRBV7-9 and TRBJ1-5, with D possibly TRBD1 on 5 matching bases. The V gene lost 3 bases and the J gene lost 4 bases, with 13 bases spanning the gap. Per germline, CDR1 SEHNR and CDR2 FQNEAQ (reference sequence). There are 15 residues in the CDR3. The CDR3 bases are TGTGCCAGCAGCTTCCAGGGAGGAGGAAATCAGCCCCAGCATTTT. It translates to CASSFQGGGNQPQHF.

This clone was observed once. Written as DNA, the CDR3 is TGTGCCAGCAGCTCCGGGACAGGGGCTTGGCCCCAGCATTTT. The encoded protein is CASSSGTGAWPQHF. This chain links TRBV7-9 with TRBJ1-5; 10 nucleotides line up with TRBD1. With V trimmed by 4 bases and J by 9 bases, 6 bases remained unmatched. This CDR3 has 14 residues. Germline-derived CDR1 and CDR2 are SEHNR and FQNEAQ (reference sequence).

The chain couples TRBV2 to TRBJ1-2; 7 positions agree with TRBD1. V shed 5 bases and J 1 base; nucleotides not matched to a gene: 16. The germline V gene has CDR1 SNHLY and CDR2 FYNNEI. This CDR3 has 18 residues. The CDR3 here is CASSHAYAGQANNYGYTF. For the CDR3, the DNA is TGTGCCAGCAGTCACGCCTACGCCGGACAGGCAAATAACTATGGCTACACCTTC.